Included here is one T cell receptor (beta chain) sequence, with context. Its antigen is still unknown. The sample belongs to a study of PD-1 blockade in classical Hodgkin lymphoma. Study findings and constraints: Baseline TCR diversity was reportedly lower in newly diagnosed patients than healthy donors. What drove the repertoire differences, possibly disease activity or prior therapy, has not been defined.

Time point reported: newly diagnosed, previously untreated cHL patient sample. The study purified CD4+ T cells from thawed PBMCs using magnetic negative selection. Per germline, CDR1 SGHRS and CDR2 YFSETQ. The ends lost 0 bases at V and 3 bases at J; junction bases unmatched: 9. CDR3 length: 16 residues. Assay: immunoSEQ multiplex PCR; the TCRdb copy retains only in-frame clones and omits some. The sample yields about 23,000 clones, about 91% seen once. Sequenced input: CD4+ T cells from blood. The sequence came from a human donor with classical Hodgkin lymphoma. The chain links TRBV5-1 to TRBJ2-7, with TRBD1 matching over 7 bases. CDR3 protein: CASSLATGARVYEQYF. The CDR3 region has the DNA TGCGCCAGCAGCTTGGCAACAGGGGCCAGGGTCTACGAGCAGTACTTC.